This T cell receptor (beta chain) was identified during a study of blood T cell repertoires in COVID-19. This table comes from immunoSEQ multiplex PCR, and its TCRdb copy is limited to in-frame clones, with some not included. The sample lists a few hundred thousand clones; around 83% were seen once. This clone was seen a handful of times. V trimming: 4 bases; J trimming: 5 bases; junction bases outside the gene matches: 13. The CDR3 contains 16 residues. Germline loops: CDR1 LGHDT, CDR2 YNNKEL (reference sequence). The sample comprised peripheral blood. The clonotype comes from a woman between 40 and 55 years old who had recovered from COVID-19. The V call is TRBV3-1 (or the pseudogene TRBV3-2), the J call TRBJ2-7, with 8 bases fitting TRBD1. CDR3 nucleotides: TGTGCCAGCAGCCCCCGAACCGGACAGGGTAGGCACGAGCAGTACTTC. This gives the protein CASSPRTGQGRHEQYF.